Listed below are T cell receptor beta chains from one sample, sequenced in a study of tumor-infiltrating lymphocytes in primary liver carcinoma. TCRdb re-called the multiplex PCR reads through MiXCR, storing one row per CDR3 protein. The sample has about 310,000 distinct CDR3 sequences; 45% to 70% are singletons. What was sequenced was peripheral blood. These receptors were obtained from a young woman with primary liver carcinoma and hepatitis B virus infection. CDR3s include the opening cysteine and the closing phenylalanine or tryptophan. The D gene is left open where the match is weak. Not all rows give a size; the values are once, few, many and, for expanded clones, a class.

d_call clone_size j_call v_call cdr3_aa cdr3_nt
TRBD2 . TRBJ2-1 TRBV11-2 CASSLSSGSYSEQFF TGTGCCAGCAGCTTATCCAGCGGGAGCTACAGTGAGCAGTTCTTC
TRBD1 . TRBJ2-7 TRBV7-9 CASSSYWDRAYGQYF TGTGCCAGCAGCTCATATTGGGACAGAGCCTACGGGCAGTACTTC
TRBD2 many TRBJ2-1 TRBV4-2 CASSQDLADPSYNEQFF TGTGCCAGCAGCCAAGATCTAGCGGATCCCTCCTACAATGAGCAGTTCTTC
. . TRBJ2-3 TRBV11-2 CASSLDLAWATGTLYF .
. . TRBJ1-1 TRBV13 CASSLYAMGAPREAFF TGTGCCAGCAGTTTGTACGCCATGGGGGCGCCCCGGGAAGCTTTCTTT
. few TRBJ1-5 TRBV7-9 CASSLAGGSQPQHF TGTGCCAGCAGCTTAGCAGGGGGTAGTCAGCCCCAGCATTTT
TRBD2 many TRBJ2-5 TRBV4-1 CASSQGTSQETQYF TGCGCCAGCAGCCAGGGGACTAGTCAAGAGACCCAGTACTTC
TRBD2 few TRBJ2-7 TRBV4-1 CASSRRSIATSGSVEQYF TGCGCCAGCAGTCGCCGTAGCATCGCGACTAGCGGGAGTGTCGAGCAGTACTTC
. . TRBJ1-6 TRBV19 CASTPAGGHYSPLHF TGTGCCAGTACGCCCGCGGGAGGGCACTATTCACCCCTCCACTTT
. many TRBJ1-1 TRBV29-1 CSVENPQGAFF TGCAGCGTTGAAAATCCCCAAGGAGCTTTCTTT
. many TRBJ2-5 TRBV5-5 CASSLGTTQETQYF TGTGCCAGCAGCTTGGGGACTACCCAAGAGACCCAGTACTTC
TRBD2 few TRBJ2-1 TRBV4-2 CASSQKSRVAGDTNEQFF TGTGCCAGCAGCCAAAAAAGCCGTGTGGCGGGAGACACTAATGAGCAGTTCTTC
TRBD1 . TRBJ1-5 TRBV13 CANSLTGAGNQPQHF TGTGCCAACAGCTTGACAGGGGCGGGCAATCAGCCCCAGCATTTT
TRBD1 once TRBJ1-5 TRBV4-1 CATRQQGAGQHQHF TGCGCCACCAGACAACAGGGGGCTGGGCAGCACCAGCATTTT
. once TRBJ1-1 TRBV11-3 CASSSSRRWNTEAFF TGTGCCAGTAGCTCATCTCGACGGTGGAACACTGAAGCTTTCTTT
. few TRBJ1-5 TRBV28 CASSPSKAPNQPQHF TGTGCCAGCAGTCCGTCGAAGGCCCCTAATCAGCCCCAGCATTTT
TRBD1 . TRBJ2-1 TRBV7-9 CASSFDRAAEQFF TGTGCCAGCAGCTTCGACAGGGCGGCTGAGCAGTTCTTC
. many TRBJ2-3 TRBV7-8 CASSLRGVAPPTDTQYF TGTGCCAGCAGCCTCCGAGGGGTAGCGCCTCCCACAGATACGCAGTATTTT
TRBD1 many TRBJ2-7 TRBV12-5 CASGQTGDTYEQYF TGTGCTAGTGGACAAACAGGGGATACCTACGAGCAGTACTTC
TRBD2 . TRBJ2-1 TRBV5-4 CANSLGVTSGKYNEQFF TGTGCCAACAGCTTGGGAGTCACTAGCGGGAAGTACAATGAGCAGTTCTTC
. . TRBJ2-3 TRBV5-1 CASSLDGGNADTQYF TGCGCCAGCAGCTTGGATGGCGGGAACGCAGATACGCAGTATTTT
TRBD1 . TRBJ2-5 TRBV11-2 CACSLDRVTQTQYF TGTGCCTGCAGCTTAGACAGGGTGACACAGACCCAGTACTTC
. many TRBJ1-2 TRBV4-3 CASSHGWDYDQNYGYTF TGCGCCAGCAGCCATGGTTGGGACTACGACCAAAACTATGGCTACACCTTC
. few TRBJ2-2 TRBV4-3 CASSQSGDTGELFF TGCGCCAGCAGCCAATCAGGGGACACCGGGGAGCTGTTTTTT
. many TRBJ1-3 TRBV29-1 CSASTATYSGNTIYF TGCAGCGCATCGACGGCTACCTACTCTGGAAACACCATATATTTT
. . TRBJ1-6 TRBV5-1 CASSLGLEGSNSPLHF TGCGCCAGCAGCTTGGGGTTGGAGGGCTCCAACTCACCCCTCCACTTT
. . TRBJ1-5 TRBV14 CASSQNEHQPRHF TGTGCCAGCAGCCAAAACGAGCATCAGCCCCGGCATTTT
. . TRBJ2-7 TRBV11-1 CARSSSTWAGEQYF TGTGCCAGAAGCTCGTCTACATGGGCCGGCGAGCAGTACTTC
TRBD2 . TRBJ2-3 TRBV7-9 CASSLGLADRTDTQYF TGTGCCAGCAGCCTGGGACTAGCGGACCGCACAGATACGCAGTATTTT
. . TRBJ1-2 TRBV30 CAWRANYGYTF TGTGCCTGGAGAGCTAACTATGGCTACACCTTC
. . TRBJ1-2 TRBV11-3 CVSGLLQPEGYTF TGTGTCAGCGGCTTACTACAACCAGAAGGCTACACCTTC
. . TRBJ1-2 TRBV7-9 CASSLPQEARYGYTF TGTGCCAGCAGCTTACCGCAGGAGGCTCGGTATGGCTACACCTTC
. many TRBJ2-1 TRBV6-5 CASTTFGRAGSYNEQFF TGTGCCAGCACCACCTTCGGAAGGGCGGGCTCGTACAATGAGCAGTTCTTC
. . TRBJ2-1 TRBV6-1 CASTTLREQFF TGTGCCAGCACCACATTGAGGGAGCAGTTCTTC
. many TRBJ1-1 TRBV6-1 CASSEMSGVNTEAFF TGTGCCAGCAGTGAAATGTCAGGGGTGAACACTGAAGCTTTCTTT
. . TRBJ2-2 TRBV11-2 CASSPRLNTEELFF TGTGCCAGTAGCCCCCGACTGAACACCGAGGAGCTGTTTTTT
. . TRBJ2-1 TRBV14 CVSSLTRLAGYEQFF TGTGTCAGCAGCCTAACCCGGCTCGCGGGGTATGAGCAGTTCTTC
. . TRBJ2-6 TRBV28 CASRRSSGANVLTF TGTGCCAGCAGACGCAGCTCTGGGGCCAACGTCCTGACTTTC
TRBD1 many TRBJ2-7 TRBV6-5 CASSTGGYEQYF TGTGCCAGCTCTACAGGGGGGTACGAGCAGTACTTC
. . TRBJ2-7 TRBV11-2 CASSSTNRQTVNEQYF TGTGCCAGCAGCTCTACAAACAGACAGACAGTAAACGAGCAGTACTTC
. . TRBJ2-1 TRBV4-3 CASSQASYNEQFF TGCGCCAGCAGCCAAGCATCCTACAATGAGCAGTTCTTC
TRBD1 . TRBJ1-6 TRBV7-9 CASSLGGQGASPLHF TGTGCCAGCAGCTTAGGGGGACAGGGGGCTTCACCCCTCCACTTT
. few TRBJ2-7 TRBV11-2 CASSLEQGLGRHEQYF TGTGCTAGCAGCTTAGAGCAGGGCTTGGGACGCCACGAGCAGTACTTC
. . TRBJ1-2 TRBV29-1 CSTSGSVDGYTF TGCAGTACATCCGGGTCAGTCGACGGCTACACCTTC
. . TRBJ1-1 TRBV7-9 CASSLEGKGNTEAFF TGTGCCAGCAGCTTAGAGGGGAAGGGGAACACTGAAGCTTTCTTT
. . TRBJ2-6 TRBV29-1 CNVEAPMANVLTF TGCAACGTTGAAGCCCCCATGGCCAACGTCCTGACTTTC
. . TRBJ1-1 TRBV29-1 CSVEKGTVGEAFF TGCAGCGTTGAAAAGGGCACGGTGGGTGAAGCTTTCTTT
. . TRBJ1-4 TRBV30 CAWSVGGPNEKLFF TGTGCCTGGAGTGTAGGAGGACCAAATGAAAAACTGTTTTTT
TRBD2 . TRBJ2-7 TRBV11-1 CANSYSGRPYEQYF TGTGCCAACAGCTATAGCGGGAGGCCTTACGAGCAATACTTC
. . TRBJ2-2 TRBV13 CASRKGRLNTGELFF TGTGCCAGCAGAAAAGGTCGGCTTAACACCGGGGAGCTGTTTTTT
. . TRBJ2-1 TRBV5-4 CASSLPNRDYNEQFF TGTGCCAGCAGCCTACCAAACAGGGACTACAATGAGCAGTTCTTC
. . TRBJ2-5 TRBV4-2 CASSAAGGRQETQYF TGTGCCAGCAGCGCCGCCGGGGGGCGGCAAGAGACCCAGTACTTC
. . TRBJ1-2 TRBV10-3 CAISESTVYTF TGTGCCATCAGTGAGTCGACGGTCTACACCTTC
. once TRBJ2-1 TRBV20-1 CSANKGASHEQFF TGCAGTGCGAACAAAGGGGCCTCACATGAGCAGTTCTTC